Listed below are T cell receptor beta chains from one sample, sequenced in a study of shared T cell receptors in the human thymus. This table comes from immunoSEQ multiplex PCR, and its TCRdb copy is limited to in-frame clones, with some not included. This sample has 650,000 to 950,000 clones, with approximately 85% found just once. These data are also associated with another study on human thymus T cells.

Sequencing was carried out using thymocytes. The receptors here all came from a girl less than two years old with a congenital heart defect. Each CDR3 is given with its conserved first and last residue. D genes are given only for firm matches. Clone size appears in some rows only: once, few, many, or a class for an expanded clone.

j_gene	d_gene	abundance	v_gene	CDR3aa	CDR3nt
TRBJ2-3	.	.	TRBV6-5	CASSYSTGSGTDTQYF	TGTGCCAGCAGTTACTCGACGGGGTCGGGAACAGATACGCAGTATTTT
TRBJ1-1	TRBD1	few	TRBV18	CASSLSTGVYTEAFF	TGTGCCAGCTCACTTTCGACAGGGGTGTACACTGAAGCTTTCTTT
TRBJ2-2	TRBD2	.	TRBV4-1	CASSQDGGLAGGKGTGELFF	TGCGCCAGCAGCCAGGATGGAGGACTAGCGGGGGGGAAAGGCACCGGGGAGCTGTTTTTT
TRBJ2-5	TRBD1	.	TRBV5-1	CASSLWDRGRKTQYF	TGCGCCAGCAGCTTGTGGGACAGGGGGCGAAAGACCCAGTACTTC
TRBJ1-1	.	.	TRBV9	CASSVNPTGNTEAFF	TGTGCCAGCAGCGTAAATCCGACAGGGAACACTGAAGCTTTCTTT
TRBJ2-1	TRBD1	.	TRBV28	CASSWTGGIYEQFF	TGTGCCAGCAGCTGGACAGGGGGCATCTATGAGCAGTTCTTC
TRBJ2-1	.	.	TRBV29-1	CSAPFPLRYNEQFF	TGCAGCGCCCCGTTCCCCCTCAGGTACAATGAGCAGTTCTTC
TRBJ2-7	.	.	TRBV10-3	CAISEHYAAGEFFYEQYF	TGTGCCATCAGTGAACATTACGCGGCAGGGGAGTTTTTCTACGAGCAGTACTTC
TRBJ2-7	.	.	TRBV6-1	CATTTLWGHEQYF	TGTGCCACCACCACCCTCTGGGGCCACGAGCAGTACTTC
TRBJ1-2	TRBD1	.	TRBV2	CASSGEGQSRGYGYTF	TGTGCCAGCAGTGGAGAGGGACAGAGTAGAGGCTATGGCTACACCTTC
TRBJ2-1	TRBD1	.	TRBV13	CASSLRQDRISYNEQFF	TGTGCCAGCAGCTTACGACAGGACAGGATCTCCTACAATGAGCAGTTCTTC
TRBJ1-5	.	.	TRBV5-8	CASASTGVGPQHF	TGTGCCAGCGCTTCGACAGGCGTTGGGCCCCAGCATTTT
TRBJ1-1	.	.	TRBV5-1	CASSRRTWENPTNTEAFF	TGCGCCAGCAGCCGAAGGACTTGGGAGAACCCCACAAACACTGAAGCTTTCTTT
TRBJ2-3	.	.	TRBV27	CASSESTDTQYF	TGTGCCAGCAGTGAGTCCACAGATACGCAGTATTTT
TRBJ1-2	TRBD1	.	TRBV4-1	CASSQDWTGGWDYGYTF	TGCGCCAGCAGCCAAGATTGGACAGGGGGTTGGGACTATGGCTACACCTTC
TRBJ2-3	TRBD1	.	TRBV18	CASSPAPGTGGHSTDTQYF	TGTGCCAGCTCACCAGCCCCCGGGACAGGGGGCCATAGCACAGATACGCAGTATTTT
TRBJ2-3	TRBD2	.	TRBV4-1	CASTLSASGATDTQYF	TGCGCCAGCACCCTTTCAGCTAGCGGGGCCACAGATACGCAGTATTTT
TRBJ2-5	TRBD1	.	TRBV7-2	CASSYRTGGETQYF	TGTGCCAGCAGCTACCGGACAGGTGGGGAGACCCAGTACTTC
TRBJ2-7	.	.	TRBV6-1	CASNIRDSYEQYF	TGTGCCAGCAATATCAGGGATTCCTACGAGCAGTACTTC
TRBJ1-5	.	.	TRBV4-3	CASSQDAGDLGNQPQHF	TGCGCCAGCAGCCAAGACGCAGGGGATCTGGGCAATCAGCCCCAGCATTTT
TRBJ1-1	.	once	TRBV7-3	CASSLTGQMNTEAFF	TGTGCCAGCAGCTTAACGGGGCAGATGAACACTGAAGCTTTCTTT
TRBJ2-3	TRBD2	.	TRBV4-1	CASSQDWRAGGTDTQYF	TGCGCCAGCAGCCAAGATTGGAGAGCGGGAGGCACAGATACGCAGTATTTT
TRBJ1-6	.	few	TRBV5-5	CASSLQGDSPLHF	TGTGCCAGCAGCTTGCAGGGTGATTCACCCCTCCACTTT
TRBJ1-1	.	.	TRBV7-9	CASSLVLSRHNTNTEAFF	TGTGCCAGCAGCTTAGTGCTATCGAGGCACAACACGAACACTGAAGCTTTCTTT
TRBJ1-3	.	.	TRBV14	CASSQVSYGLGNTIYF	TGTGCCAGCAGCCAAGTCTCCTACGGGTTGGGAAACACCATATATTTT
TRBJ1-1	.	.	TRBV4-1	CASSQRRGADTEAFF	TGCGCCAGCAGCCAAAGGCGGGGGGCGGACACTGAAGCTTTCTTT
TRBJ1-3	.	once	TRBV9	CASSVAREQEGRDSGNTIYF	TGTGCCAGCAGCGTAGCCCGGGAACAGGAGGGAAGGGACTCTGGAAACACCATATATTTT
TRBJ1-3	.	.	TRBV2	CASRGSSGNTIYF	TGTGCCAGCAGAGGGAGCTCTGGAAACACCATATATTTT